One T cell receptor (beta chain) is described in this entry. Its antigen is as yet unknown. Trimming cost V 3 bases and J 5 bases, with 10 bases left between them. This CDR3 region has 13 residues. Looked up from germline, CDR1 is SGHTA and CDR2 is FQGTGA. This sample was taken from a study of post-analysis software for immune sequencing data. Across the whole study: In terms of disease course, relapsing-remitting, secondary progressive and progressive-relapsing multiple sclerosis were included.

Incorporated into the TCR beta cDNA libraries were unique molecular identifiers, which served to reduce PCR and sequencing biases. MiXCR, run by TCRdb on the PCR reads, gives a single entry per CDR3 protein. Of roughly 540,000 distinct CDR3 sequences in the sample, 34% are singletons; the top ten hold 5% to 6%. General observations from the study: In patients, five or six TRBV segments were more frequent than in controls, with TRBV5-6, TRBV5-1 and TRBV20-1 among them. Compared with controls, patients showed significantly lower normalized Chao1 diversity. Analysis by F measure revealed that same-batch samples clustered strongly together.

The clonotype originates from a girl between 2 and 17 years old with multiple sclerosis. The gene calls are TRBV7-3 and TRBJ1-1; D is unresolved. What was sequenced was blood. DNA for the CDR3: TGTGCCAGCAGCTTGGCCGCAGAGACTGAAGCTTTCTTT. Amino acids: CASSLAAETEAFF.